This T cell receptor beta chain was observed in a study of shared clonotypes between healthy human individuals. Across the whole study: Per-donor plates numbered three CD4 naive, three CD4 memory, two CD8 naive and one CD8 memory.

Tens of thousands of T cell genomes (approximately 180 ng DNA) went into each sorted-subset replicate. Some clones are missing from TCRdb's copy, which holds only in-frame ones; the method was immunoSEQ multiplex PCR. The data contain some 1,900,000 clones, about 95% of them singletons. Study results and limitations: Memory subsets had estimated richness that was generally smaller than that of naive subsets.

With regard to this clone: Antigen unknown.

CD45RO-negative CD8 cells positively selected for CCR7 made up the naive population, which excluded terminally differentiated effector memory CD45RA+ cells. The source material was naive CD8+ T cells sorted from blood. The TCR sequence derives from a man younger than 30 in good health.

The CDR3 DNA sequence: TGTGCCAGCACTCCCAGGAGCGGGGGGGCCCCAGAGACCCAGTACTTC. Translation gives CASTPRSGGAPETQYF. This rearrangement joins TRBV2 to TRBJ2-5; 10 nucleotides line up with TRBD2. CDR3 length: 16 residues. Germline values: CDR1 SNHLY, CDR2 FYNNEI. The J segment lost 4 bases and the V segment lost 7 bases, leaving 12 bases of the junction unmatched.